This T cell receptor (beta chain) stems from a study of monozygotic twins with inflammatory bowel disease. As concerns this clonotype: The antigen is not known.

The germline V gene has CDR1 SGHRS and CDR2 YFSETQ. This CDR3 comprises 16 residues. Study results and caveats: Those with IBD had lower TCRbeta diversity (inverse Simpson) than their healthy co-twins did.

Following a re-call of the 5' RACE reads, TCRdb has one entry per CDR3 protein and lacks DNA. Recorded for this sample: 150,000 to 200,000 distinct CDR3 sequences. The genes are TRBV5-1 and TRBJ2-2; as DNA is missing, the TRBD2 call by TCRdb cannot be tested. The receptor was isolated from a human donor with ulcerative colitis or Crohn's disease, or a healthy co-twin of an affected twin (not recorded which). The specimen sequenced was blood. CDR3 in amino acids: CASSWLAGSNTGELFF.